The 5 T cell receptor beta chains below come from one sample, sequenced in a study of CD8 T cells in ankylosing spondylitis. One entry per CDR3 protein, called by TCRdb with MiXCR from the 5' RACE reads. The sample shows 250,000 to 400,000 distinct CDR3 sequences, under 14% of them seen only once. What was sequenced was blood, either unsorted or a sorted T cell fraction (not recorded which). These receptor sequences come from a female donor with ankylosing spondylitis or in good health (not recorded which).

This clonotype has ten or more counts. The CDR3 coding sequence is TGCGCCAGCAGCCCTGGGACAGGAATGGGGGGATCACCCCTCCACTTT. This translates into CASSPGTGMGGSPLHF. The V gene is TRBV5-1, the J gene TRBJ1-6; 8 positions match TRBD1. Germline-derived CDR1 and CDR2 are SGHRS and YFSETQ. J gave up 10 bases and V 4 bases, and 13 bases lay outside the gene matches. The CDR3 totals 16 residues.

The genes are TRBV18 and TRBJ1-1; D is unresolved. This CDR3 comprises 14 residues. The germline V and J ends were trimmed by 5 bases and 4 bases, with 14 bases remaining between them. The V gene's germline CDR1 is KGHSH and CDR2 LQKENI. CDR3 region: CASSARAMGTEAFF. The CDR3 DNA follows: TGTGCCAGCTCAGCACGGGCGATGGGCACTGAAGCTTTCTTT.

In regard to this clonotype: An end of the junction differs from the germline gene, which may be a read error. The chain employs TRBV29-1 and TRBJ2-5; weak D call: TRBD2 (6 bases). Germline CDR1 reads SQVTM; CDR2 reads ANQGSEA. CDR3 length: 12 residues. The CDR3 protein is CSVGTVGGTQNF. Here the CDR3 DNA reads TGCAGCGTTGGAACTGTCGGCGGGACCCAGAACTTC. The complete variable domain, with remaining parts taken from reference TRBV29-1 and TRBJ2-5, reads SAVISQKPSRDICQRGTSLTIQCQVDSQVTMMFWYRQQPGQSLTLIATANQGSEATYESGFVIDKFPISRPNLTFSTLTVSNMSPEDSSIYLCSVGTVGGTQNFGPGTRLLVL.

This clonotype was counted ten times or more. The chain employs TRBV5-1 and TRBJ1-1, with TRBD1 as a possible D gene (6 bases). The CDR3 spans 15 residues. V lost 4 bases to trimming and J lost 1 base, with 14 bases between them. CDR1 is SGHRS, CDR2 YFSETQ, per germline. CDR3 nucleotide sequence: TGCGCCAGCAGCGCGTCCGGGACACCGAACACTGAAGCTTTCTTT. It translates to CASSASGTPNTEAFF.

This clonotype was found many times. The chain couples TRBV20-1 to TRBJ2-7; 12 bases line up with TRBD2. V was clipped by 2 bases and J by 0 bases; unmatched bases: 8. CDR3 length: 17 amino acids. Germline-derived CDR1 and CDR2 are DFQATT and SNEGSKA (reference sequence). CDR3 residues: CSARLWGLAGSSYEQYF. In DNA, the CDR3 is TGCAGTGCTAGACTCTGGGGACTAGCGGGCAGCTCCTACGAGCAGTACTTC.